Reported below is one T cell receptor beta chain. The target antigen is unknown. This entry belongs to a study of shared clonotypes between healthy human individuals. Findings and limits, study-wide: Some naive CD4 clonotypes, around 4.9%, turned up in common across a few donors.

CD8 cells classed as naive were CD45RO-negative and positively selected for CCR7, excluding terminally differentiated effector memory CD45RA+ cells. The method was immunoSEQ multiplex PCR; TCRdb's version includes in-frame clones alone and lacks a portion of them. The sample includes hundreds of thousands of clones, 95% of them seen just once. CDR1 SNHLY and CDR2 FYNNEI come from the germline V gene. J was trimmed by 6 bases and V by 2 bases; bases with no gene match: 6. CDR3 length: 16 amino acids. This clonotype was obtained from a woman aged 30 to 39 in good health. The sample taken for sequencing was naive CD8+ T cells sorted from blood. This chain links TRBV2 with TRBJ2-2; TRBD1 matches 10 bases. CDR3 nucleotides: TGTGCCAGCAGTGAATCCGACAGGGGGCTATCCGGGGAGCTGTTTTTT. As protein: CASSESDRGLSGELFF.